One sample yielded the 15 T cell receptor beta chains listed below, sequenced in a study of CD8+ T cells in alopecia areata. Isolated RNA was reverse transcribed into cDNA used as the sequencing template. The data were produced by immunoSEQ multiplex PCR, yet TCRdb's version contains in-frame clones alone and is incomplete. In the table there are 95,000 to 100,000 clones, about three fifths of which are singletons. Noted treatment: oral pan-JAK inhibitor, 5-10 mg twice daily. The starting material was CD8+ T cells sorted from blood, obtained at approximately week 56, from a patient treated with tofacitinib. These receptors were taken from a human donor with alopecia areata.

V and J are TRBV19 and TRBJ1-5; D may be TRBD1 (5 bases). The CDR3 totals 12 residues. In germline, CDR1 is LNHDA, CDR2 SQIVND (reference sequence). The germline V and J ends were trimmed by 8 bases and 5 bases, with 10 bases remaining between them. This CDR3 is CASWDRYQPQHF. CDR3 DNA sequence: TGTGCCAGTTGGGACCGTTATCAGCCCCAGCATTTT.

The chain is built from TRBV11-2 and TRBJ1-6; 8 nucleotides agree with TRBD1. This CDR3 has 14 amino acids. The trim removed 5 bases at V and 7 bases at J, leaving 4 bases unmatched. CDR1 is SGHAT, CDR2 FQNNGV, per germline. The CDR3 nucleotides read TGTGCCAGCAGCCCCCGACAGGGGAATTCACCCCTCCACTTT. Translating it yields CASSPRQGNSPLHF.

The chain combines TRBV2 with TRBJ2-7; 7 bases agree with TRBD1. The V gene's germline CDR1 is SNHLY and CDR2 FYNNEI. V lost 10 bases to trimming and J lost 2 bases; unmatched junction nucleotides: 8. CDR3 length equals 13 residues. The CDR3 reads CATTDRATYEQYF. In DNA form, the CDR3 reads TGTGCCACCACAGACAGGGCCACCTACGAGCAGTACTTC.

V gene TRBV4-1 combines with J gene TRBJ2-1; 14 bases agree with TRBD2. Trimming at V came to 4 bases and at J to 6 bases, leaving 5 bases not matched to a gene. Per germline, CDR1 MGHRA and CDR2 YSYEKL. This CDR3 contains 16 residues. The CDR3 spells CASSLGTSGGVNEQFF. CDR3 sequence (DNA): TGCGCCAGCAGCCTCGGGACTAGCGGGGGTGTCAATGAGCAGTTCTTC.

The CDR3 protein is CASTGGSYEQYF. The CDR3 DNA is TGTGCCAGCACTGGGGGGAGCTACGAGCAGTACTTC. The V and J genes are TRBV6-6 and TRBJ2-7, with a weak D call TRBD2 (6 bases). Germline V gives CDR1 MNHNY, CDR2 SVGAGI (reference sequence). The ends were cut back, 7 bases at V and 3 bases at J, with 10 bases in the middle. The CDR3 loop spans 12 amino acids.

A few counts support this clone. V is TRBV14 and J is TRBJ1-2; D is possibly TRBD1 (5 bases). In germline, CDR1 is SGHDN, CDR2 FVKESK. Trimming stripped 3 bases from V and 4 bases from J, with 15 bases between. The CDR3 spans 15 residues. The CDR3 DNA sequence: TGTGCCAGCAGCCACTCCTGGGGACGAGGCTATGGCTACACCTTC. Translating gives CASSHSWGRGYGYTF.

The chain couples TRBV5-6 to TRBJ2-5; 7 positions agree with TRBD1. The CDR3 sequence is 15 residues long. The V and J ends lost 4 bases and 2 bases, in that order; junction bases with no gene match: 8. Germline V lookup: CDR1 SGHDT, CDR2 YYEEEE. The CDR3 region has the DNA TGTGCCAGCAGCCCATGGGACAGTCCTCAAGAGACCCAGTACTTC. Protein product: CASSPWDSPQETQYF.

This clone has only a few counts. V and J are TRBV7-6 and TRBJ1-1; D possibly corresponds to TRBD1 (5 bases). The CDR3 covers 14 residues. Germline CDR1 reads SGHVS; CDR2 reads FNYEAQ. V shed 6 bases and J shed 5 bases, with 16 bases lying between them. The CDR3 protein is CASSYRTGGTEAFF. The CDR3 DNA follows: TGTGCCAGCAGTTACAGGACCGGAGGGACTGAAGCTTTCTTT.

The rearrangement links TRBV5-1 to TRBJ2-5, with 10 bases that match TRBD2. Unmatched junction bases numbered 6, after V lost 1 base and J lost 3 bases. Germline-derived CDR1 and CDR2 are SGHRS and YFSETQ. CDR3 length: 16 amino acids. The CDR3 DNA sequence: TGCGCCAGCAGCTTGTTTTTAGCGGGGGGAGAAGAGACCCAGTACTTC. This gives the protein CASSLFLAGGEETQYF.

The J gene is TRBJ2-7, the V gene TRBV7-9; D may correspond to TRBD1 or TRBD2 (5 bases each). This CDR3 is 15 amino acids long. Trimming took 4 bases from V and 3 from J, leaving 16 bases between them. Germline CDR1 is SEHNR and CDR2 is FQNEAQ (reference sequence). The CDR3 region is CASSSDLGADYEQYF. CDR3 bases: TGTGCCAGCAGCTCCGACCTCGGGGCCGACTACGAGCAGTACTTC. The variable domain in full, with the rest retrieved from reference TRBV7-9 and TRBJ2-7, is DTGVSQNPRHKITKRGQNVTFRCDPISEHNRLYWYRQTLGQGPEFLTYFQNEAQLEKSRLLSDRFSAERPKGSFSTLEIQRTEQGDSAMYLCASSSDLGADYEQYFGPGTRLTVT.

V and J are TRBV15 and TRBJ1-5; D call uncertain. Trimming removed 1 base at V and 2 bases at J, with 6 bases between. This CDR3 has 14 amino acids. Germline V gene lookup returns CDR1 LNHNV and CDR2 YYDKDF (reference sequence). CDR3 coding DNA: TGTGCCACCAGCAGAGTTCTTGGCAATCAGCCCCAGCATTTT. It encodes CATSRVLGNQPQHF.

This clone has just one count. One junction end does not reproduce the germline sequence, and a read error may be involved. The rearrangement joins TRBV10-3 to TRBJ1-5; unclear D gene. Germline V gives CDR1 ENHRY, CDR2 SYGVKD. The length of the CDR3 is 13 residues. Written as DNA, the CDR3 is TGCGCCAGCACACAAGGAAGCAATCAGCCCCAGCATTTT. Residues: CASTQGSNQPQHF.

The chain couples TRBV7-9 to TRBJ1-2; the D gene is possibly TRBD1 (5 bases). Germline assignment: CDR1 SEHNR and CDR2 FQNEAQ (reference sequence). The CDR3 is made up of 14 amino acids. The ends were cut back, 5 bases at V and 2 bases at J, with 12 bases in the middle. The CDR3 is CASSPPRVNYGYTF. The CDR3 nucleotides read TGTGCCAGCAGCCCCCCCAGGGTGAACTATGGCTACACCTTC.

The CDR3: CASSLDTGSNQPQHF. The CDR3 DNA follows: TGTGCCAGCAGCTTAGACACAGGGTCAAATCAGCCCCAGCATTTT. V usage is TRBV7-2 and J usage is TRBJ1-5, with D possibly matching TRBD1 (6 bases). The CDR3 spans 15 residues. Trimming removed 1 base at V and 4 bases at J, with 11 bases between. Looked up from germline, CDR1 is SGHTA and CDR2 is FQGNSA.

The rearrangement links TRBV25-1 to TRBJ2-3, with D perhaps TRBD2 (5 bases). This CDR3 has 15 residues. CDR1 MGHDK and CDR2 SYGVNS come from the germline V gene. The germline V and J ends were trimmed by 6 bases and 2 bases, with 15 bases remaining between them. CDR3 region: CASRMTEAPTDTQYF. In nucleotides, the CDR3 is TGTGCCAGCAGAATGACGGAGGCCCCCACAGATACGCAGTATTTT.